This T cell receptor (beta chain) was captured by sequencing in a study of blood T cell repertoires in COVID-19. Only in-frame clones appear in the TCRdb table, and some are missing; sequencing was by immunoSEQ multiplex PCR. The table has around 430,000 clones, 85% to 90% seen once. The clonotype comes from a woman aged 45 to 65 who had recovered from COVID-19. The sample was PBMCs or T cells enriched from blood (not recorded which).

CDR3 sequence: CASSDRDNTEAFF. The CDR3 DNA reads as TGTGCCAGCAGCGACAGAGATAACACTGAAGCTTTCTTT. The chain employs TRBV7-9 and TRBJ1-1, with D possibly being TRBD1 (5 bases). Between the trimmed V and J ends, which lost 5 bases and 2 bases, there was a span of 9 bases. The CDR3 is 13 residues long. From germline, CDR1 is SEHNR and CDR2 FQNEAQ (reference sequence).